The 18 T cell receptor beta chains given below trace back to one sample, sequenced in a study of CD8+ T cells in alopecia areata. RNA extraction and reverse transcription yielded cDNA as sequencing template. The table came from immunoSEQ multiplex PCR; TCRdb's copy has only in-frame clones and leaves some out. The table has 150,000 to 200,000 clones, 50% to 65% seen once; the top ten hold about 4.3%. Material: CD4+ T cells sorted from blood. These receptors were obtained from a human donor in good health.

The DNA of the CDR3 is TGTGCCAGCAGCCTCAACGACGATGGCTACACCTTC. Translation gives CASSLNDDGYTF. The chain recombines TRBV5-6 with TRBJ1-2; D gene ambiguous. The germline V and J ends were trimmed by 4 bases and 6 bases, with 10 bases remaining between them. Germline V lookup: CDR1 SGHDT, CDR2 YYEEEE. The CDR3 has 12 amino acids.

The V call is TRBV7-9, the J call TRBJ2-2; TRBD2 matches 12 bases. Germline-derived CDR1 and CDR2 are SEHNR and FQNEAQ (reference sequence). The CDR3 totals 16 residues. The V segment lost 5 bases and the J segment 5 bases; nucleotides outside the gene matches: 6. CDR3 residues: CASSPRLAGETGELFF. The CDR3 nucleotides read TGTGCCAGCAGCCCTAGACTAGCGGGAGAAACCGGGGAGCTGTTTTTT.

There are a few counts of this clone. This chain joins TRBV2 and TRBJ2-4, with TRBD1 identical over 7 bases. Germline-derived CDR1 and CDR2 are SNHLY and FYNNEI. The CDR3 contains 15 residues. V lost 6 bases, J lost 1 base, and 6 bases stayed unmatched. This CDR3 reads CASRLTGAAKNIQYF. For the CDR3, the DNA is TGTGCCAGCAGATTAACAGGGGCGGCCAAAAACATTCAGTACTTC.

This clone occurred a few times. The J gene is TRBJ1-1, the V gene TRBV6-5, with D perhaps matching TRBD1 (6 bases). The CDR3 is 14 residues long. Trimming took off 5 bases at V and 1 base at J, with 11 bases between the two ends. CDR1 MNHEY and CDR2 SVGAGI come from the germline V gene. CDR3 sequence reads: CASSKGTTNTEAFF. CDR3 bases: TGTGCCAGCAGTAAAGGGACAACGAACACTGAAGCTTTCTTT.

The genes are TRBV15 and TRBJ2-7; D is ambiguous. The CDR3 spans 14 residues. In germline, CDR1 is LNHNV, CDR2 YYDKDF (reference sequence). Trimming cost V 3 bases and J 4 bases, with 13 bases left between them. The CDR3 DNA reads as TGTGCCACCAGCAGGGTGACGGTTCCTTACGAGCAGTACTTC. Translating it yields CATSRVTVPYEQYF.

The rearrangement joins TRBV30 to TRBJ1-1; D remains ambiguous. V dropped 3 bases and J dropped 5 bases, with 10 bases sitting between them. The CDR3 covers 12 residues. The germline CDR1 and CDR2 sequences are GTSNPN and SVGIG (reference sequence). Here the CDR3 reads CAWSKGGTEAFF. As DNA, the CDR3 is TGTGCCTGGAGCAAGGGCGGGACTGAAGCTTTCTTT.

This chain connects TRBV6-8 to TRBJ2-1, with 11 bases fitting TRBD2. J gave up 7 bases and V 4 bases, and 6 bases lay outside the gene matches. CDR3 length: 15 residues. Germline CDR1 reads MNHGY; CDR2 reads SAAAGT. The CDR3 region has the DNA TGTGCCAGCAGTTTGCCTAGCGGGAGGCGAAATGAGCAGTTCTTC. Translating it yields CASSLPSGRRNEQFF.

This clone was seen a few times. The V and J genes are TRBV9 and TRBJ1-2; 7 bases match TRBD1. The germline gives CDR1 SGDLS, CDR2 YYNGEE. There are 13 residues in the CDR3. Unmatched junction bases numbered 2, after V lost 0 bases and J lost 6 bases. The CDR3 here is CASSVGQGHGYTF. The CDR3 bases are TGTGCCAGCAGCGTAGGACAGGGCCATGGCTACACCTTC.

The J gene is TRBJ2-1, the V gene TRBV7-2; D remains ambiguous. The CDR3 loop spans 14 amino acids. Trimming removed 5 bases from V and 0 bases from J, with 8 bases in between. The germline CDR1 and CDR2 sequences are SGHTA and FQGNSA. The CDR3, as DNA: TGTGCCAGCAGCCCGGATTTCTCCTACAATGAGCAGTTCTTC. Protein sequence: CASSPDFSYNEQFF.

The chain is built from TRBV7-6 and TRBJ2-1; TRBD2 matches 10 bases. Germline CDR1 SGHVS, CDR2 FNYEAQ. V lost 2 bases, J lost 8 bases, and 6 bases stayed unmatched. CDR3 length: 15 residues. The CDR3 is CASSLPSGRLDEQFF. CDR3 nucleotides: TGTGCCAGCAGCTTACCTAGCGGGAGACTCGATGAGCAGTTCTTC.

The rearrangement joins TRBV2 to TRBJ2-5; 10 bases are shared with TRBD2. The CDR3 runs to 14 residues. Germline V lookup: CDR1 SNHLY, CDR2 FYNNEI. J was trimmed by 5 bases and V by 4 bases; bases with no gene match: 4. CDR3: CASSGLAGAETQYF. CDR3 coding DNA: TGTGCCAGCAGTGGGCTAGCGGGAGCGGAGACCCAGTACTTC.

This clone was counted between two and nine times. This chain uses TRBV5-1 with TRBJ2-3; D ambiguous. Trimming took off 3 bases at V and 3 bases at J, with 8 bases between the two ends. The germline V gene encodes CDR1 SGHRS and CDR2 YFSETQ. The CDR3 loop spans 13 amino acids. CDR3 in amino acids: CASSSSPTDTQYF. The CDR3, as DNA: TGCGCCAGCAGCTCGAGTCCGACAGATACGCAGTATTTT.

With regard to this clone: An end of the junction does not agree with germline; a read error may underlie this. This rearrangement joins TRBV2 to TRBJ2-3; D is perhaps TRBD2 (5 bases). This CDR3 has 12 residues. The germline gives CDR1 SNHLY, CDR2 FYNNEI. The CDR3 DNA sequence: TGTGCCAGCTCCGCCACCTCCTTAGCGATGCATTTT. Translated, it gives CASSATSLAMHF.

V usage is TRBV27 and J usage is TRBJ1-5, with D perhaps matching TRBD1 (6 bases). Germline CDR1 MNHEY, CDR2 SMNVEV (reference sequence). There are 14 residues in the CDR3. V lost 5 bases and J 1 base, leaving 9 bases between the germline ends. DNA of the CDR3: TGTGCCAGCAGTACAGGGTTGAGCAATCAGCCCCAGCATTTT. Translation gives CASSTGLSNQPQHF.

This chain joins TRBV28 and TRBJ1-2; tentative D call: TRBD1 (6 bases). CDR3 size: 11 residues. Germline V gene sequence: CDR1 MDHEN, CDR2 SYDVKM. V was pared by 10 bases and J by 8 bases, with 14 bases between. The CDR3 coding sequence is TGTGCCATAGGGGGGGCGCGAGGCTACACCTTC. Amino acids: CAIGGARGYTF.

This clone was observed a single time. CDR3: CASSRARGRETQYF. CDR3 sequence (DNA): TGTGCCAGCAGCCGGGCCCGAGGTCGAGAGACCCAGTACTTC. This chain connects TRBV9 to TRBJ2-5; D unresolved. This CDR3 is built from 14 residues. CDR1 is SGDLS and CDR2 is YYNGEE in the germline V gene. The V end was cut by 4 bases, the J end by 4 bases, with 14 bases between.

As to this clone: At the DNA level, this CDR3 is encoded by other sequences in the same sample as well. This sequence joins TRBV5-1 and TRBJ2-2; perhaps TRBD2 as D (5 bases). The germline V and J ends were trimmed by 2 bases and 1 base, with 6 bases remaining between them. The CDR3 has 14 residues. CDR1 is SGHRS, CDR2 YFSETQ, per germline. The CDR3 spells CASSFGVNTGELFF. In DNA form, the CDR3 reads TGCGCCAGCAGCTTCGGGGTGAACACCGGGGAGCTGTTTTTT.

CDR3 nucleotide sequence: TGCGCCAGCAGCTTGTCCGGGGGGAGCAATCAGCCCCAGCATTTT. The encoded protein is CASSLSGGSNQPQHF. The chain carries TRBV5-1 and TRBJ1-5, with D perhaps matching TRBD1 (5 bases). Germline CDR1 SGHRS, CDR2 YFSETQ. V lost 1 base, J lost 1 base, and 9 bases lay in between. CDR3 length: 15 amino acids.